This TCR beta chain derives from a study of T-cell reconstitution after alpha-beta-depleted transplantation in children. Whole-study findings and limits: When one year had passed after transplant, most T-cell counts and diversity came from newly produced T cells. Expanded graft clones numbering several hundred reportedly gave rise to alpha-beta T cells about two months after transplant. From surviving recipient T cells and thymic progenitors came the high day-60 TCRbeta diversity observed in some patients.

The CDR3 sequence is 15 residues long. The V end lost 8 bases, the J end lost 3 bases, and 16 bases lay between the germline ends. This clonotype has only a few counts. Antigen: not known. Molecular barcoding with unique molecular identifiers was used for the TCRbeta library. TCRdb reanalysed the PCR reads using MiXCR and keeps one entry per CDR3 protein. The sample holds approximately 800,000 distinct CDR3 sequences, roughly 15% seen once. This material consisted of PBMCs, mostly from graft donor cells, taken 360 days after TCRalphabeta/CD19-depleted stem cell transplant. This TCR was recovered from a male patient younger than 18 who had a stem cell transplant for acute lymphoblastic leukemia, so the T cells may come from the graft donor. V usage is TRBV12-3 or TRBV12-4 and J usage is TRBJ1-4; unclear D gene. CDR3 in amino acids: CASGERGRSNEKLFF. In DNA form, the CDR3 reads TGTGCCAGCGGCGAGCGAGGGCGCTCTAATGAAAAACTGTTTTTT.